Sequencing of this TCR beta chain was carried out in a study of blood T cell repertoires in COVID-19. About the research overall: Samples came from the United States, Italy and Spain, spanning acute and convalescent COVID-19. PBMCs, B-cell-depleted T cells, or T cells provided the cDNA or gDNA that made up the material.

V was trimmed by 0 bases and J by 1 base, leaving 11 bases between them. The CDR3 has 16 amino acids. Germline V gene sequence: CDR1 SGDLS, CDR2 YYNGEE. In the source study's methods: Amplified reference gene primers provided the basis for estimating nucleated cell counts. Measured with immunoSEQ multiplex PCR; TCRdb has only the in-frame clones, and not every one. From that table come the V and J calls and clone size; the DNA was used to work out D and trimming. The repertoire includes tens of thousands of clones, approximately 90% of them detected once, and 7% to 8.5% sits in the top ten. In its sample, this clone was seen once.

Input material: peripheral blood. The rearrangement links TRBV9 to TRBJ2-4, with D possibly matching TRBD2 (6 bases). The source of this sequence is a man aged 25-40 years with acute or convalescent COVID-19. The CDR3 loop reads CASSVDAGPAKNIQYF. The CDR3 DNA sequence: TGTGCCAGCAGCGTAGACGCGGGGCCCGCCAAAAACATTCAGTACTTC.